This T cell receptor (beta chain) was recovered during a study of cytomegalovirus exposure and HLA in healthy donors. Notes on the study in general: Near-uniform donor sequencing depth was presumed by presence/absence analyses. Earlier analysis looked at TCR beta V segments, and most were productive about 87% or about 30% of the time.

The CDR3 is made up of 13 amino acids. V lost 1 base and J lost 4, with 7 bases in between. Germline CDR1 and CDR2: LNHDA and SQIVND (reference sequence). A multiplex PCR was run with 60 Vbeta primers and 13 Jbeta primers. Clones were sequenced by immunoSEQ multiplex PCR, and TCRdb holds only the in-frame ones, with some missing. This table has some 160,000 clones, about 82% appearing once. A word on this clone: Its matching antigen is unknown.

Donors likely had unrecorded immune exposures despite being nominally healthy when sampled. The receptor was derived from a male donor in good health and CMV-seronegative. Sequences were obtained from PBMCs. The chain uses TRBV19 and TRBJ1-1; no definite D call. CDR3 amino acids: CASSIAGVTEAFF. The CDR3 DNA reads TGTGCCAGTAGTATAGCCGGGGTCACTGAAGCTTTCTTT.